The rows below give T cell receptor beta chains drawn from one sample of a study of blood T cells in healthy people across ages. A single record per CDR3 protein comes from TCRdb applying MiXCR to the 5' RACE reads. In the table there are about 1,800,000 distinct CDR3 sequences, roughly 28% of which are singletons. Sequencing used blood. Every receptor here comes from a woman in her thirties in good health. Both conserved end residues are part of each CDR3. D genes are given only for firm matches. Rows may omit the clone size; those that give it use once, few, many or a size class.

V gene: TRBV11-2; J gene: TRBJ2-6; D gene: -; CDR3 length: 15; clone size: -; CDR3 DNA: TGTGCCAGCAGTCCATTACCCTCTGGGGCCAACGTCCTGACTTTC; CDR3 protein: CASSPLPSGANVLTF
V gene: TRBV12-3/TRBV12-4; J gene: TRBJ1-2; D gene: -; CDR3 length: 11; clone size: many; CDR3 DNA: TGTGCCAGCAGTTCCAGGGGTGGCTACACCTTC; CDR3 protein: CASSSRGGYTF
V gene: TRBV20-1; J gene: TRBJ2-3; D gene: -; CDR3 length: 15; clone size: -; CDR3 DNA: TGCAGTGCTAGAGATGTGTCACGGGGCACAGATACGCAGTATTTT; CDR3 protein: CSARDVSRGTDTQYF
V gene: TRBV7-2; J gene: TRBJ2-7; D gene: -; CDR3 length: 14; clone size: many; CDR3 DNA: TGTGCCAGCAGCCCTACGTTGAGCTCCTACGAGCAGTACTTC; CDR3 protein: CASSPTLSSYEQYF
V gene: TRBV7-2; J gene: TRBJ1-4; D gene: TRBD1; CDR3 length: 16; clone size: -; CDR3 DNA: TGTGCCAGCAGCCTAACTACAGGGGGTGATGGTGAAAAACTGTTTTTT; CDR3 protein: CASSLTTGGDGEKLFF
V gene: TRBV4-3; J gene: TRBJ2-1; D gene: -; CDR3 length: 15; clone size: many; CDR3 DNA: TGCGCCAGCAGCCGGCAGGTGGGGGATTTGGATGAGCAGTTCTTC; CDR3 protein: CASSRQVGDLDEQFF
V gene: TRBV5-1; J gene: TRBJ1-2; D gene: -; CDR3 length: 14; clone size: once; CDR3 DNA: TGCGCCAGCAGCCTTAGGACGGAGGGAGATGGCTACACCTTC; CDR3 protein: CASSLRTEGDGYTF
V gene: TRBV9; J gene: TRBJ2-7; D gene: TRBD1; CDR3 length: 16; clone size: few; CDR3 DNA: TGTGCCAGCAGCCCGGATCTAAGGGACAGTACTAACGAGCAGTACTTC; CDR3 protein: CASSPDLRDSTNEQYF
V gene: TRBV7-2; J gene: TRBJ2-7; D gene: -; CDR3 length: 16; clone size: many; CDR3 DNA: TGTGCCAGCAGCCCACCTCGACAGGAGCGCTTCGCCGAGCAGTACTTC; CDR3 protein: CASSPPRQERFAEQYF
V gene: TRBV5-5; J gene: TRBJ2-2; D gene: -; CDR3 length: 14; clone size: -; CDR3 DNA: TGTGCCAGCAGCTCCGTTGGGGGCACCGGGGAGCTGTTTTTT; CDR3 protein: CASSSVGGTGELFF
V gene: TRBV7-9; J gene: TRBJ2-1; D gene: -; CDR3 length: 12; clone size: -; CDR3 DNA: TGTGCCAGCAGCTCCGCGGACCTCATGCAGTTCTTC; CDR3 protein: CASSSADLMQFF
V gene: TRBV6-5; J gene: TRBJ2-3; D gene: TRBD2; CDR3 length: 14; clone size: few; CDR3 DNA: TGTGCCAGCAGATTTGGGGGGGGGGCAGATACGCAGTATTTT; CDR3 protein: CASRFGGGADTQYF
V gene: TRBV7-9; J gene: TRBJ2-5; D gene: TRBD2; CDR3 length: 16; clone size: many; CDR3 DNA: TGTGCCAGCAGCTTAAGTTTGCGGGGAGGGCAAGAGACCCAGTACTTC; CDR3 protein: CASSLSLRGGQETQYF
V gene: TRBV29-1; J gene: TRBJ2-1; D gene: -; CDR3 length: 17; clone size: few; CDR3 DNA: TGCAGCGTTGAAGACCCTTTGGACAGCCCCTTATACAATGAGCAGTTCTTC; CDR3 protein: CSVEDPLDSPLYNEQFF
V gene: TRBV28; J gene: TRBJ1-5; D gene: -; CDR3 length: 14; clone size: few; CDR3 DNA: TGTGCCAGCAGTTACGAGGGATGGGATCAGCCCCGGCATTTT; CDR3 protein: CASSYEGWDQPRHF
V gene: TRBV15; J gene: TRBJ1-2; D gene: TRBD1; CDR3 length: 13; clone size: -; CDR3 DNA: TGTGCCGCCAGCAAAGGACAGGGTTGGGGCTACACCTTC; CDR3 protein: CAASKGQGWGYTF
V gene: TRBV6-2/TRBV6-3; J gene: TRBJ1-5; D gene: -; CDR3 length: 16; clone size: few; CDR3 DNA: TGTGCCAGCAGTTACGGGGACCGGGGGAGGAATCAGCCCCAGCATTTT; CDR3 protein: CASSYGDRGRNQPQHF
V gene: TRBV21-1; J gene: TRBJ1-2; D gene: -; CDR3 length: 16; clone size: -; CDR3 DNA: TGTGCCAGCGGTCGCCAAGGGGGAGAGGATAACTATGGCTACACCTTC; CDR3 protein: CASGRQGGEDNYGYTF
V gene: TRBV5-1; J gene: TRBJ2-3; D gene: -; CDR3 length: 15; clone size: many; CDR3 DNA: TGCGCCAGCAGTGAGCCAGGACATAGCACAGATACGCAGTATTTT; CDR3 protein: CASSEPGHSTDTQYF
V gene: TRBV7-2; J gene: TRBJ2-3; D gene: -; CDR3 length: 16; clone size: -; CDR3 DNA: TGTGCCAGCAGCTCCACAGGGTCTGTTCGCACAGATACGCAGTATTTT; CDR3 protein: CASSSTGSVRTDTQYF
V gene: TRBV24-1; J gene: TRBJ2-1; D gene: -; CDR3 length: 16; clone size: many; CDR3 DNA: TGTGCCACCAGTGATTCTACAGGGAGGTCCTACAATGAGCAGTTCTTC; CDR3 protein: CATSDSTGRSYNEQFF
V gene: TRBV2; J gene: TRBJ2-3; D gene: -; CDR3 length: 14; clone size: few; CDR3 DNA: TGTGCCAGCAGTTACCCGACAGCCACAGATACGCAGTATTTT; CDR3 protein: CASSYPTATDTQYF
V gene: TRBV2; J gene: TRBJ2-5; D gene: -; CDR3 length: 14; clone size: few; CDR3 DNA: TGTGCCAGCAGTGAAATGGCTAGTTGGGAGACCCAGTACTTC; CDR3 protein: CASSEMASWETQYF
V gene: TRBV10-3; J gene: TRBJ2-3; D gene: -; CDR3 length: 13; clone size: few; CDR3 DNA: TGTGCCATCGCAGAAGGGGAAATAGATACGCAGTATTTT; CDR3 protein: CAIAEGEIDTQYF
V gene: TRBV12-3/TRBV12-4; J gene: TRBJ2-7; D gene: -; CDR3 length: 12; clone size: many; CDR3 DNA: TGTGCCAGCAGTTTGAACAGGAACGAGCAGTACTTC; CDR3 protein: CASSLNRNEQYF